The 32 T cell receptor beta chains reported below all come from one sample, sequenced in a study of Ad26.COV2.S vaccination and SARS-CoV-2 variants (TCRdb year 2021). The treatment or condition label for this specimen denotes: roughly 19 received Ad26.COV2.S at low or high dose, single or two shots; about 5 received placebo; per-sample allocation not given. For vaccine and placebo recipients, repertoires were sequenced using samples collected on day 63 after the first injection. Library creation used the immunoSEQ multiplex PCR assay. What TCRdb holds here is the immuneACCESS table cut down to in-frame rearrangements. Part of the clones is not present; checked against another copy, under half of the missing clones reflect an unresolved V gene, and the others are unexplained. The sample has roughly 300,000 clones on record, about 88% of them singletons. The ten most abundant clones make up 6.4% of the sample.

Sample: peripheral blood, taken in a trial of Ad26.COV2.S vaccine versus placebo. These receptors all stem from a person between 18 and 59 years old who received the Ad26.COV2.S COVID-19 vaccine or a placebo.

This chain joins TRBV9 and TRBJ2-7; D possibly uses TRBD1 or TRBD2 (5 bases each). The V end lost 3 bases, the J end lost 4 bases, and 17 bases lay between the germline ends. Germline values: CDR1 SGDLS, CDR2 YYNGEE. The CDR3 extends over 15 amino acids. In nucleotides, the CDR3 is TGTGCCAGCAGCGCCCGAGGGACGGATGAATACGAGCAGTACTTC. The encoded protein is CASSARGTDEYEQYF.

The gene calls are TRBV5-1 and TRBJ2-7; D call uncertain. In germline, CDR1 is SGHRS, CDR2 YFSETQ. V was clipped by 4 bases and J by 5 bases, with 10 bases between them. This CDR3 region has 12 residues. CDR3 sequence: CASSRRTDEQYF. CDR3 sequence (DNA): TGCGCCAGCAGCCGAAGGACGGACGAGCAGTACTTC. The complete variable domain, with remaining parts taken from reference TRBV5-1 and TRBJ2-7, reads KAGVTQTPRYLIKTRGQQVTLSCSPISGHRSVSWYQQTPGQGLQFLFEYFSETQRNKGNFPGRFSGRQFSNSRSEMNVSTLELGDSALYLCASSRRTDEQYFGPGTRLTVT.

The table lists this clone with a count of one. The gene calls are TRBV5-8 and TRBJ1-5; 7 positions agree with TRBD1. Germline assignment: CDR1 SGHTS and CDR2 YDEGEE. V shed 3 bases and J 5 bases; nucleotides not matched to a gene: 11. The CDR3 sequence is 16 residues long. In DNA, the CDR3 is TGTGCCAGCAGCTGGGAAGACAGGGTTGGCGATCAGCCCCAGCATTTT. Translating gives CASSWEDRVGDQPQHF.

J is TRBJ1-1 and V is TRBV27, with D maybe TRBD1 (5 bases). The V end lost 8 bases, the J end lost 5 bases, and 15 bases lay between the germline ends. Per germline, CDR1 MNHEY and CDR2 SMNVEV (reference sequence). This CDR3 is 13 amino acids long. CDR3 sequence: CASHPGTVTEAFF. The CDR3 DNA reads as TGTGCCAGCCACCCCGGGACGGTGACTGAAGCTTTCTTT.

The chain is built from TRBV5-6 and TRBJ2-3; D is tentatively TRBD1 or TRBD2 (5 bases each). Germline V gives CDR1 SGHDT, CDR2 YYEEEE. With 5 bases removed from V and 3 bases from J, the gap between germline ends came to 7 bases. The CDR3 contains 12 residues. The CDR3 sequence: CASRGRTDTQYF. The CDR3 DNA reads TGTGCCAGCAGGGGACGGACAGATACGCAGTATTTT.

This chain uses TRBV6-5 with TRBJ1-2, with 8 bases fitting TRBD1. Per the germline V gene, CDR1 is MNHEY and CDR2 is SVGAGI. The CDR3 is 11 amino acids. J gave up 8 bases and V 8 bases, and 4 bases lay outside the gene matches. The CDR3 nucleotides are TGTGCCAGCGGGGACAGGTGGGGCTACACCTTC. This sequence encodes CASGDRWGYTF.

The V and J genes are TRBV7-9 and TRBJ1-1; D remains unclear. The V gene lost 5 bases and the J gene lost 1 base, with 26 bases spanning the gap. The germline CDR1 and CDR2 sequences are SEHNR and FQNEAQ (reference sequence). This CDR3 is 19 amino acids long. DNA for the CDR3: TGTGCCAGCAGCCCAACTCCCGGGGATCGCCATCGATGGAACACTGAAGCTTTCTTT. Its protein is CASSPTPGDRHRWNTEAFF. Filled out from reference TRBV7-9 and TRBJ1-1, the complete variable domain reads DTGVSQNPRHKITKRGQNVTFRCDPISEHNRLYWYRQTLGQGPEFLTYFQNEAQLEKSRLLSDRFSAERPKGSFSTLEIQRTEQGDSAMYLCASSPTPGDRHRWNTEAFFGQGTRLTVV.

This clone was found once. The chain couples TRBV27 to TRBJ2-2; TRBD2 matches 9 bases. The CDR3 is 18 amino acids. Germline values: CDR1 MNHEY, CDR2 SMNVEV (reference sequence). J was trimmed by 0 bases and V by 2 bases; bases with no gene match: 7. Here the CDR3 reads CASSLSLAGASNTGELFF. In nucleotides, the CDR3 is TGTGCCAGCAGTTTAAGCTTAGCGGGAGCTTCGAACACCGGGGAGCTGTTTTTT.

The V and J genes are TRBV7-9 and TRBJ2-2; maybe TRBD1 (5 bases). The CDR3 covers 17 residues. CDR1 and CDR2 from the germline V gene are SEHNR and FQNEAQ (reference sequence). Trimming left V 7 bases short and J 6 bases short, with 24 bases between. The CDR3 reads CASNFPAGSKKSGELFF. CDR3 DNA sequence: TGTGCCAGCAACTTCCCCGCAGGGTCAAAAAAATCCGGGGAGCTGTTTTTT.

This chain joins TRBV6-5 and TRBJ1-2, with unresolved D. Germline-derived CDR1 and CDR2 are MNHEY and SVGAGI. V was pared by 5 bases and J by 6 bases, with 19 bases between. This CDR3 has 15 residues. The CDR3 sequence is CASSPFIVVTHGYTF. In DNA, the CDR3 is TGTGCCAGCAGTCCCTTTATAGTAGTCACCCATGGCTACACCTTC.

The chain combines TRBV4-2 with TRBJ2-2, with 10 bases that match TRBD1. J was trimmed by 3 bases and V by 5 bases; bases with no gene match: 3. The CDR3 extends over 15 amino acids. Germline CDR1 and CDR2: LGHNA and YNFKEQ. The CDR3 protein is CASSGQGGYTGELFF. CDR3 nucleotide sequence: TGTGCCAGCAGCGGACAGGGGGGATACACCGGGGAGCTGTTTTTT.

By proportion, this clone is medium-sized. This CDR3 is CASSQEFTSGSYEQYF. The CDR3 DNA reads TGCGCCAGCAGCCAAGAGTTTACTAGCGGATCCTACGAGCAGTACTTC. The gene calls are TRBV4-3 and TRBJ2-7; 8 nucleotides align to TRBD2. V shed 0 bases and J 1 base; nucleotides not matched to a gene: 5. The CDR3 loop spans 16 amino acids. The germline gives CDR1 LGHNA, CDR2 YSLEER.

The chain has TRBV13 and TRBJ2-1; D is undetermined. The V gene lost 5 bases and the J gene lost 7 bases, with 21 bases spanning the gap. CDR3 length equals 16 residues. The germline gives CDR1 PRHDT, CDR2 FYEKMQ (reference sequence). CDR3 DNA sequence: TGTGCCAGCAGCCCACCTGGCGCATTGGCAAGGAATGAGCAGTTCTTC. Amino acid sequence: CASSPPGALARNEQFF. Complete variable domain (other parts from reference TRBV13 and TRBJ2-1): AAGVIQSPRHLIKEKRETATLKCYPIPRHDTVYWYQQGPGQDPQFLISFYEKMQSDKGSIPDRFSAQQFSDYHSELNMSSLELGDSALYFCASSPPGALARNEQFFGPGTRLTVL.

The chain combines TRBV27 with TRBJ1-2; no reliable D call. The CDR3 runs to 16 residues. Germline loops: CDR1 MNHEY, CDR2 SMNVEV (reference sequence). V dropped 7 bases and J dropped 1 base, with 19 bases sitting between them. The chain's CDR3 is CASILRPGSGNYGYTF. The CDR3 DNA is TGTGCCAGCATACTTAGACCCGGAAGCGGTAACTATGGCTACACCTTC.

The chain carries TRBV19 and TRBJ2-3; 13 bases agree with TRBD2. The CDR3 totals 15 residues. Germline V gene lookup returns CDR1 LNHDA and CDR2 SQIVND (reference sequence). After removal of 7 bases from V and 4 bases from J, the junction contained 5 bases not matched to a gene. CDR3 sequence (DNA): TGTGCCAGTATACGGACTAGCGGGAGCGCAGATACGCAGTATTTT. Amino acids: CASIRTSGSADTQYF.

The genes are TRBV28 and TRBJ1-2; D remains ambiguous. The V end lost 3 bases, the J end lost 7 bases, and 9 bases lay between the germline ends. The germline V gene encodes CDR1 MDHEN and CDR2 SYDVKM. This CDR3 contains 12 residues. The CDR3 DNA reads TGTGCCAGCAGTTTTCAGACGCCTGGCTACACCTTC. Encoded protein: CASSFQTPGYTF.

The genes are TRBV6-5 and TRBJ2-3; TRBD2 matches at 10 bases. Trimming cost V 5 bases and J 3 bases; bases outside gene matches: 5. Germline V gene data show CDR1 as MNHEY and CDR2 as SVGAGI. This CDR3 spans 15 amino acids. The CDR3 spells CASSPIAGGTDTQYF. The CDR3 bases are TGTGCCAGCAGTCCTATAGCGGGAGGTACAGATACGCAGTATTTT.

The chain uses TRBV6-6 and TRBJ2-1; tentative D call: TRBD2 (6 bases). The ends were cut back, 0 bases at V and 2 bases at J, with 11 bases in the middle. The CDR3 runs to 16 residues. Germline V lookup: CDR1 MNHNY, CDR2 SVGAGI (reference sequence). The CDR3: CASSYSSGGAYNEQFF. The CDR3 region has the DNA TGTGCCAGCAGTTACTCGTCCGGGGGAGCCTACAATGAGCAGTTCTTC.

The genes are TRBV7-8 and TRBJ2-1; D is possibly TRBD2 (5 bases). This CDR3 is built from 14 residues. Germline V gene sequence: CDR1 SGHVS, CDR2 FQNEAQ. V gave up 5 bases and J gave up 2 bases, with 10 bases separating them. Written as DNA, the CDR3 is TGTGCCAGCAGCCCTCCGAGGGCCTACAATGAGCAGTTCTTC. It encodes CASSPPRAYNEQFF.

This clone was detected a few times. The V and J genes are TRBV3-1 (or the pseudogene TRBV3-2) and TRBJ1-1, with no clear D. The V gene's germline CDR1 is LGHDT and CDR2 YNNKEL (reference sequence). Trimming removed 2 bases from V and 4 bases from J, with 11 bases in between. The CDR3 runs to 14 residues. This chain's CDR3 is CASSQLAKGTEAFF. The CDR3 nucleotides read TGTGCCAGCAGCCAACTCGCAAAGGGCACTGAAGCTTTCTTT.

In this sample, this clone turned up once. The V gene is TRBV6-5, the J gene TRBJ2-1; 7 nucleotides match TRBD1. V lost 7 bases and J lost 6; bases outside the gene matches: 12. This CDR3 is built from 15 residues. Germline assignment: CDR1 MNHEY and CDR2 SVGAGI. CDR3 amino acids: CASTLSTGRTNEQFF. The CDR3 bases are TGTGCCAGCACTTTATCGACAGGGCGAACCAATGAGCAGTTCTTC.

This rearrangement joins TRBV18 to TRBJ1-2, with 9 bases aligning to TRBD1. Germline assignment: CDR1 KGHSH and CDR2 LQKENI. The J segment lost 1 base and the V segment lost 5 bases, leaving 5 bases of the junction unmatched. This CDR3 spans 15 amino acids. The CDR3 bases are TGTGCCAGCTCAACCGGGACAGGGCATAACTATGGCTACACCTTC. Encoded protein: CASSTGTGHNYGYTF.

This sequence joins TRBV9 and TRBJ2-7; D may be TRBD2 (6 bases). With 4 bases removed from V and 7 bases from J, the gap between germline ends came to 12 bases. This CDR3 region has 12 residues. The germline gives CDR1 SGDLS, CDR2 YYNGEE. The CDR3 DNA reads as TGTGCCAGCAGCCAACCTGGGGGGGAGCAGTACTTC. Encoded protein: CASSQPGGEQYF.

The chain carries TRBV19 and TRBJ2-3; possible D gene TRBD2, 7 bases. This CDR3 has 14 amino acids. CDR1 LNHDA and CDR2 SQIVND come from the germline V gene (reference sequence). Between the trimmed V and J ends, which lost 7 bases and 5 bases, there was a span of 16 bases. The DNA for the CDR3 is TGTGCCAGTAACAGAGGGGGACTAAGAGATACGCAGTATTTT. Protein product: CASNRGGLRDTQYF.

The chain recombines TRBV7-9 with TRBJ2-7; TRBD2 agrees at 10 bases. Germline V gives CDR1 SEHNR, CDR2 FQNEAQ (reference sequence). The length of the CDR3 is 16 residues. The ends lost 5 bases at V and 2 bases at J; junction bases unmatched: 9. The CDR3 loop reads CASSRVLAGPTYEQYF. The CDR3 coding sequence is TGTGCCAGCAGCCGCGTACTAGCGGGACCGACCTACGAGCAGTACTTC. The variable domain in full, completed from reference TRBV7-9 and TRBJ2-7, reads DTGVSQNPRHKITKRGQNVTFRCDPISEHNRLYWYRQTLGQGPEFLTYFQNEAQLEKSRLLSDRFSAERPKGSFSTLEIQRTEQGDSAMYLCASSRVLAGPTYEQYFGPGTRLTVT.

The rearrangement joins TRBV6-4 to TRBJ2-1; 7 positions agree with TRBD2. V shed 6 bases and J 6 bases; nucleotides not matched to a gene: 8. Germline V gives CDR1 MRHNA, CDR2 SNTAGT. CDR3 length equals 14 residues. The CDR3 loop is CASSSQSGGNEQFF. The DNA of the CDR3 is TGTGCCAGCAGCTCTCAGTCGGGGGGCAATGAGCAGTTCTTC.

The V call is TRBV9, the J call TRBJ1-4; D gene uncertain. Looked up from germline, CDR1 is SGDLS and CDR2 is YYNGEE. The CDR3 loop spans 14 amino acids. V lost 0 bases, J lost 4 bases, and 7 bases lay in between. The CDR3 sequence is CASSVVGSNEKLFF. The DNA for the CDR3 is TGTGCCAGCAGCGTAGTTGGTAGTAATGAAAAACTGTTTTTT. The full variable domain, its missing parts supplied by reference TRBV9 and TRBJ1-4, is DSGVTQTPKHLITATGQRVTLRCSPRSGDLSVYWYQQSLDQGLQFLIQYYNGEERAKGNILERFSAQQFPDLHSELNLSSLELGDSALYFCASSVVGSNEKLFFGSGTQLSVL.

The DNA for the CDR3 is TGTGCCAGCAGTATAGGCAGGGCCAGCAATCAGCCCCAGCATTTT. This encodes CASSIGRASNQPQHF. The V gene is TRBV28, the J gene TRBJ1-5; D is perhaps TRBD1 (5 bases). The CDR3 has 15 amino acids. Germline CDR1 is MDHEN and CDR2 is SYDVKM. Between the trimmed V and J ends, which lost 5 bases and 1 base, there was a span of 12 bases. Full variable domain (missing parts from reference TRBV28 and TRBJ1-5): DVKVTQSSRYLVKRTGEKVFLECVQDMDHENMFWYRQDPGLGLRLIYFSYDVKMKEKGDIPEGYSVSREKKERFSLILESASTNQTSMYLCASSIGRASNQPQHFGDGTRLSIL.

Written as DNA, the CDR3 is TGTGCCAGCAGCGTAGGAGGTATGGGGGGTCAGCCCCAGCATTTT. This codes for CASSVGGMGGQPQHF. V and J are TRBV9 and TRBJ1-5, with D maybe TRBD1 (5 bases). Germline V CDR1 and CDR2: SGDLS, YYNGEE. The CDR3 has 15 amino acids. V lost 0 bases and J 6 bases, leaving 13 bases between the germline ends.

The chain is built from TRBV30 and TRBJ1-4; D gene unclear. V lost 0 bases, J lost 8 bases, and 4 bases lay in between. Germline loops: CDR1 GTSNPN, CDR2 SVGIG (reference sequence). This CDR3 contains 11 residues. CDR3 coding DNA: TGTGCCTGGAGTGTACGAGAAAAACTGTTTTTT. This encodes CAWSVREKLFF. The full variable domain, completed using reference TRBV30 and TRBJ1-4, is SQTIHQWPATLVQPVGSPLSLECTVEGTSNPNLYWYRQAAGRGLQLLFYSVGIGQISSEVPQNLSASRPQDRQFILSSKKLLLSDSGFYLCAWSVREKLFFGSGTQLSVL.

The chain combines TRBV19 with TRBJ1-2, with 10 bases lining up with TRBD1. In germline, CDR1 is LNHDA, CDR2 SQIVND (reference sequence). The CDR3 runs 13 residues. The junction had 5 bases not matched to a gene; V was cut back by 8 bases and J by 5 bases. The CDR3 loop is CASRTGGLYGYTF. DNA for the CDR3: TGTGCCAGTCGGACAGGGGGATTATATGGCTACACCTTC.

This clone was detected a few times. The chain joins TRBV27 to TRBJ1-2, with TRBD1 matching 7 bases. Germline V gene data show CDR1 as MNHEY and CDR2 as SMNVEV (reference sequence). Losses at the gene ends were 3 bases for V and 7 bases for J; bases not matched to a gene: 8. The CDR3 has 14 residues. In DNA, the CDR3 is TGTGCCAGCAGTTTCGGAGTTAAGGGGGCTGGCTACACCTTC. Protein product: CASSFGVKGAGYTF.